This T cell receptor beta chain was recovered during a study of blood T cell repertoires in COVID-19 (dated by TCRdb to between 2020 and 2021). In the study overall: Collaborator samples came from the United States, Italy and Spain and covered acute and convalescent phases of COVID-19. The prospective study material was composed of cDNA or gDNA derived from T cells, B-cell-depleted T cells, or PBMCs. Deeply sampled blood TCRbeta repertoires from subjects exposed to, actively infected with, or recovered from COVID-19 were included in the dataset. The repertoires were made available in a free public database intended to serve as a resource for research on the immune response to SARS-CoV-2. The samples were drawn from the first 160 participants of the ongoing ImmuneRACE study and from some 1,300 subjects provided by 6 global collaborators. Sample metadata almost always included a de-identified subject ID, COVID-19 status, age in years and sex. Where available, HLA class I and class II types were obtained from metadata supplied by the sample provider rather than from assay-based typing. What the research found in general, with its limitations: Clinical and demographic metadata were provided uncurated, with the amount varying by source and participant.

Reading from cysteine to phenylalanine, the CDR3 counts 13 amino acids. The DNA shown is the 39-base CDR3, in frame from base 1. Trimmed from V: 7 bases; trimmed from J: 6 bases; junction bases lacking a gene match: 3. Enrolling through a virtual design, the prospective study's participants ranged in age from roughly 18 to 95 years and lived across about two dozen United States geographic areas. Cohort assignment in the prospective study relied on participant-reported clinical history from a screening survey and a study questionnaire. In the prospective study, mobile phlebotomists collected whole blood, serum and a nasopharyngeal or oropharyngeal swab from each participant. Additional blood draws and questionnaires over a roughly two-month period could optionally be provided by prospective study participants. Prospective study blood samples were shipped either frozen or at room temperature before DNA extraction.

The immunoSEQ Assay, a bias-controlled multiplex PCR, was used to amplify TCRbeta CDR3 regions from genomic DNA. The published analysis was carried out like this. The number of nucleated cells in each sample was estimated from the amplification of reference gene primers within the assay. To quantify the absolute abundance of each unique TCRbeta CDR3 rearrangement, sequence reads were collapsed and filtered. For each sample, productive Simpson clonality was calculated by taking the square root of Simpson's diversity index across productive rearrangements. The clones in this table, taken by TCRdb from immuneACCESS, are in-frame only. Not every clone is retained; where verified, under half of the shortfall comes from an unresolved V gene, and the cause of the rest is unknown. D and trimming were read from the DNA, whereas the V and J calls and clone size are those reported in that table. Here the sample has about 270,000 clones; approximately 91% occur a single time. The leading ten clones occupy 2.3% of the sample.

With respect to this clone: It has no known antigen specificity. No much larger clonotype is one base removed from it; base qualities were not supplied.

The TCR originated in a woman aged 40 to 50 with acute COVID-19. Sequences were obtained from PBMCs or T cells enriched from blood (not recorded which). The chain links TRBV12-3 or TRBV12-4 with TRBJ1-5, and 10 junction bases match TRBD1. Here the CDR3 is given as CASNRDRGQPQHF. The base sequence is TGTGCCAGCAACCGGGACAGGGGTCAGCCCCAGCATTTT.